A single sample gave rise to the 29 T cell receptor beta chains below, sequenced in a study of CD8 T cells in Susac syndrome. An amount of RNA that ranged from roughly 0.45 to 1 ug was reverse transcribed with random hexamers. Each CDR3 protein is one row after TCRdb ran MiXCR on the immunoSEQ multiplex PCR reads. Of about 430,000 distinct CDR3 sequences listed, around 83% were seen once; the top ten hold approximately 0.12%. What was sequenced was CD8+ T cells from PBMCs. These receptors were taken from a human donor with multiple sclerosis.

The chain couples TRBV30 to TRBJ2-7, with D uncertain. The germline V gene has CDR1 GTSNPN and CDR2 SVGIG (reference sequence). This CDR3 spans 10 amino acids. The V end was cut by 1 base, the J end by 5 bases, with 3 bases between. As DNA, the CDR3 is TGTGCCTGGAGTGGGAACGAGCAGTACTTC. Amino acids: CAWSGNEQYF.

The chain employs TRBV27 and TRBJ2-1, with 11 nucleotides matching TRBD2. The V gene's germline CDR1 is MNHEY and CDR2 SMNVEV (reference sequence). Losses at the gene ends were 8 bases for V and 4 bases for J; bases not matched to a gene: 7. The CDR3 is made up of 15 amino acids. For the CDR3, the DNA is TGTGCCAGCGTGGGGGGGACTAGCGGATACAATGAGCAGTTCTTC. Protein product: CASVGGTSGYNEQFF.

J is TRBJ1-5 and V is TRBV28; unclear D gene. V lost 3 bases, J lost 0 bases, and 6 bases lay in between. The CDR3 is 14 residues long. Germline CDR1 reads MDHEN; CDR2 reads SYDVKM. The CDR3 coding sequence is TGTGCCAGCAGTTTGGTGTATAGCAATCAGCCCCAGCATTTT. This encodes CASSLVYSNQPQHF.

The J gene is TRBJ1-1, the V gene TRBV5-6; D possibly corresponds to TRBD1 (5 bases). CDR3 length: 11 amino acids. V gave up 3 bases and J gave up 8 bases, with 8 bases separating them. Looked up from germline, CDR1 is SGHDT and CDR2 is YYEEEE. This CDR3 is CASSYRQEAFF. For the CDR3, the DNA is TGTGCCAGCAGCTACCGACAGGAAGCTTTCTTT.

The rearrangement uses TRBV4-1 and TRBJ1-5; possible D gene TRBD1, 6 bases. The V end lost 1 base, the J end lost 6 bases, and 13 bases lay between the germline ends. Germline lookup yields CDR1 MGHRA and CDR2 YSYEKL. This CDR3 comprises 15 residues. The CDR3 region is CASSQVLQGGQPQHF. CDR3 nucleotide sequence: TGCGCCAGCAGCCAAGTGCTACAGGGAGGTCAGCCCCAGCATTTT.

CDR3 coding DNA: TGCAGCGTTGAAGATAGGAGGGAGGTCTCTGGAAACACCATATATTTT. Translating it yields CSVEDRREVSGNTIYF. The chain has TRBV29-1 and TRBJ1-3; D call uncertain. CDR1 SQVTM and CDR2 ANQGSEA come from the germline V gene. The V end was cut by 0 bases, the J end by 0 bases, with 12 bases between. The CDR3 spans 16 residues.

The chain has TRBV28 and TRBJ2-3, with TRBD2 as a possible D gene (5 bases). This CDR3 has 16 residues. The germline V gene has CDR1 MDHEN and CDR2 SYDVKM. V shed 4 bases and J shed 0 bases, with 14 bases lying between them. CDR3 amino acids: CASSSPEEVSTDTQYF. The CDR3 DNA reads TGTGCCAGCAGTTCACCGGAGGAGGTCAGCACAGATACGCAGTATTTT.

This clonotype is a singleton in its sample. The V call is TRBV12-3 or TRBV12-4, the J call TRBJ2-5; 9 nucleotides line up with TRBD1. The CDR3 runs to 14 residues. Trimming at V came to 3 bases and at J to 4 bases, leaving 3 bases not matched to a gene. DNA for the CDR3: TGTGCCAGCAGTTTCTGGGGACAGGGAGAGACCCAGTACTTC. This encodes CASSFWGQGETQYF.

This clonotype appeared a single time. CDR3: CASRPNSGVTYEQYF. As DNA, the CDR3 is TGCGCCAGCAGGCCTAACAGTGGGGTTACCTACGAGCAGTACTTC. The V call is TRBV4-1, the J call TRBJ2-7; D not resolved. This CDR3 region has 15 residues. V gave up 6 bases and J gave up 2 bases, with 17 bases separating them. From germline, CDR1 is MGHRA and CDR2 YSYEKL.

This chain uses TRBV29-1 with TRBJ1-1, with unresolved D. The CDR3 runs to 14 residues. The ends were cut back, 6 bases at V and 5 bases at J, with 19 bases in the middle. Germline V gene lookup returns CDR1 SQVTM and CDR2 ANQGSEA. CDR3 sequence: CSVESSEDGTEAFF. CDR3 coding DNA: TGCAGCGTGGAGTCTAGTGAGGATGGTACTGAAGCTTTCTTT.

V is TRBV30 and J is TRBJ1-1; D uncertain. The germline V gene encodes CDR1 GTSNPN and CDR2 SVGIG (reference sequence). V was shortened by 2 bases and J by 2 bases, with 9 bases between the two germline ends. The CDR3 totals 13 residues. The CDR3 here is CAWSYWENTEAFF. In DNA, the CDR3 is TGTGCCTGGAGTTATTGGGAAAACACTGAAGCTTTCTTT.

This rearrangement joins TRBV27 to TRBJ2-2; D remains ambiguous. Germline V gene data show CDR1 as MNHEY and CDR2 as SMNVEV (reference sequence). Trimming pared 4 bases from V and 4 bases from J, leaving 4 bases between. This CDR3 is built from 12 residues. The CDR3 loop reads CASSSLTGELFF. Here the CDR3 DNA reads TGTGCCAGCAGTTCTCTCACCGGGGAGCTGTTTTTT.

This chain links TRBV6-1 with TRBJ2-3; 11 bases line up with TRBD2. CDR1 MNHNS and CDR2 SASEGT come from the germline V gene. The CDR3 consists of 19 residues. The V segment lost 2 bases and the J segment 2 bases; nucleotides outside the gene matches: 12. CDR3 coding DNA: TGTGCCAGCAGTGAACTCATGCCGGGACTAGCGGACTACACAGATACGCAGTATTTT. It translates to CASSELMPGLADYTDTQYF.

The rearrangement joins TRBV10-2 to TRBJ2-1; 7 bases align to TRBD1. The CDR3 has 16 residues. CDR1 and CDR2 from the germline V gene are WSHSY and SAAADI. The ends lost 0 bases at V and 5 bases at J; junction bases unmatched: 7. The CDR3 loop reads CASSESRDSRNNEQFF. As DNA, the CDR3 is TGCGCCAGCAGTGAGTCAAGGGACAGTCGGAACAATGAGCAGTTCTTC.

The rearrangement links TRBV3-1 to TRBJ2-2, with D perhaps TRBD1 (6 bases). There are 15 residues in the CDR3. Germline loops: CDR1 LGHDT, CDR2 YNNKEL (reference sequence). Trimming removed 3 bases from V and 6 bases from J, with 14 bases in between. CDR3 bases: TGTGCCAGCAGCCAGATAACAGGGAGTCCCGGGGAGCTGTTTTTT. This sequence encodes CASSQITGSPGELFF. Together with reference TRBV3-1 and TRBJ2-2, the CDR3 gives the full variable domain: DTAVSQTPKYLVTQMGNDKSIKCEQNLGHDTMYWYKQDSKKFLKIMFSYNNKELIINETVPNRFSPKSPDKAHLNLHINSLELGDSAVYFCASSQITGSPGELFFGEGSRLTVL.

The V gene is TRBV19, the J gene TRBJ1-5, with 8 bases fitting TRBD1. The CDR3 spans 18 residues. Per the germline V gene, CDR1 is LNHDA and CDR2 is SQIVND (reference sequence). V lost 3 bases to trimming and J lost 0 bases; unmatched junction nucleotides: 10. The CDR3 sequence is CASSMWGQDGDSNQPQHF. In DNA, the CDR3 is TGTGCCAGTAGTATGTGGGGACAGGACGGGGATAGCAATCAGCCCCAGCATTTT.

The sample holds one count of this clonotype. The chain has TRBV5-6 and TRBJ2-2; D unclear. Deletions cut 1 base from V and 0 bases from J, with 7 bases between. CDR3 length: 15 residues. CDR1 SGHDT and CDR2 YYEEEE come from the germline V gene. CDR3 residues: CASSLTDTNTGELFF. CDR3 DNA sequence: TGTGCCAGCAGCTTGACAGATACGAACACCGGGGAGCTGTTTTTT.

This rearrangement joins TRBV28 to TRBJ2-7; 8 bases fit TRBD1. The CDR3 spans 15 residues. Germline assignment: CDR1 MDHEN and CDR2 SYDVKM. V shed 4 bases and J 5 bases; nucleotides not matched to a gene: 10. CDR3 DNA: TGTGCCAGCAGTTCCGGGACAGGCTTTTTCAACGAGCAGTACTTC. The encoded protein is CASSSGTGFFNEQYF.

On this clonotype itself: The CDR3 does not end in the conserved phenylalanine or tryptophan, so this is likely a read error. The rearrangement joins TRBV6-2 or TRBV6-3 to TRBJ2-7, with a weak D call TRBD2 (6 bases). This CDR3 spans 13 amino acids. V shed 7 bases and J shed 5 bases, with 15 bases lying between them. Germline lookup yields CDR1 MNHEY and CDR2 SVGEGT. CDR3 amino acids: CASTPRRGDEQYL. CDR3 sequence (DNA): TGTGCCAGCACCCCCCGGCGGGGCGACGAGCAGTACTTG.

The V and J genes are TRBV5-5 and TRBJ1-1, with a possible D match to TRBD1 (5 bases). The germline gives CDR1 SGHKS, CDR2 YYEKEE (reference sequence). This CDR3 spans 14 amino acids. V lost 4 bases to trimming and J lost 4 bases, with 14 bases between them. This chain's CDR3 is CASSPFYGGTEAFF. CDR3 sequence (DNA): TGTGCCAGCAGCCCGTTTTATGGGGGCACTGAAGCTTTCTTT.

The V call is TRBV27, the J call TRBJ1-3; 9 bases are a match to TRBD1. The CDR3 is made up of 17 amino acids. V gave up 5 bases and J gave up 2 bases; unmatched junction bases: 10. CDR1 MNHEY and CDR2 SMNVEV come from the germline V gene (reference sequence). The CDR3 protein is CASSARDRESTGNTIYF. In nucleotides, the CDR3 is TGTGCCAGCAGTGCAAGGGACAGGGAGTCTACTGGAAACACCATATATTTT.

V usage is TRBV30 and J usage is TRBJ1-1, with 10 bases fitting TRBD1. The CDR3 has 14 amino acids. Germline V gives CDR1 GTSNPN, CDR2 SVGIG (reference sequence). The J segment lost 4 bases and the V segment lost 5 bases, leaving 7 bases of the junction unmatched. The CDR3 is CAWGAGTGATEAFF. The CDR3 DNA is TGTGCCTGGGGGGCCGGGACAGGGGCCACTGAAGCTTTCTTT.

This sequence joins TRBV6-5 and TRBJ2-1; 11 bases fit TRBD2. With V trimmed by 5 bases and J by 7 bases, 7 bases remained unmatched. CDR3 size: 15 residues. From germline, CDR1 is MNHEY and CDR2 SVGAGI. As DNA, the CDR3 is TGTGCCAGCAGTATACTAGCGGGAGTTGGGAATGAGCAGTTCTTC. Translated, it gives CASSILAGVGNEQFF.

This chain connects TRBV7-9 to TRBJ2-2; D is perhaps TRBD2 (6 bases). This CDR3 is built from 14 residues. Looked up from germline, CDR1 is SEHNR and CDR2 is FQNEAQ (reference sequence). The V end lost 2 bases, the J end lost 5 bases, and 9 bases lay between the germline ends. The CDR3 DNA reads TGTGCCAGCAGCTTAACCCGGGGGACCGGGGAGCTGTTTTTT. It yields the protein CASSLTRGTGELFF.

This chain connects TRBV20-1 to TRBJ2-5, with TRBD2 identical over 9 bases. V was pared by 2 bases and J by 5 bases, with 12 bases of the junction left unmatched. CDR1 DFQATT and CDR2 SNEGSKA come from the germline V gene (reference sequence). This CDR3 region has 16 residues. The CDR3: CSARTAALAGWETQYF. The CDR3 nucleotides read TGCAGTGCTAGAACGGCAGCCCTAGCGGGGTGGGAGACCCAGTACTTC.

CDR3 loop: CASTPLGQGAYEQYF. CDR3 nucleotide sequence: TGTGCCAGCACCCCACTCGGACAGGGGGCCTACGAGCAGTACTTC. This chain connects TRBV27 to TRBJ2-7; 10 nucleotides line up with TRBD1. There are 15 residues in the CDR3. Germline V gives CDR1 MNHEY, CDR2 SMNVEV (reference sequence). The ends lost 7 bases at V and 2 bases at J; junction bases unmatched: 8.

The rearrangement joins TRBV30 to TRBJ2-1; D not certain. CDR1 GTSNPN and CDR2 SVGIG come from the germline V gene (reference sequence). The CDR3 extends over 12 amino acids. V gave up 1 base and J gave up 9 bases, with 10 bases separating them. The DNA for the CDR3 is TGTGCCTGGAGTGCTGCCTTCGGTGAGCAGTTCTTC. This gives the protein CAWSAAFGEQFF.

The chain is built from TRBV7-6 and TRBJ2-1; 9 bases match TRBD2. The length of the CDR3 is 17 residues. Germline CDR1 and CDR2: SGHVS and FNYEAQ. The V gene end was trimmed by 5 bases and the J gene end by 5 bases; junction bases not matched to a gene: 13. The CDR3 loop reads CASSPPDSSGGNNEQFF. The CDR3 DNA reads TGTGCCAGCAGCCCTCCCGACTCGAGCGGGGGGAACAATGAGCAGTTCTTC.

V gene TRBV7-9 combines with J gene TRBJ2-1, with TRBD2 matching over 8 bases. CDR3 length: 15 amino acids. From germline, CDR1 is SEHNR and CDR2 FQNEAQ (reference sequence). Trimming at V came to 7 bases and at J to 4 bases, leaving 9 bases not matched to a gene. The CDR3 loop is CASTQSSGSYNEQFF. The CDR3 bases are TGTGCCAGCACCCAATCCAGCGGGAGTTACAATGAGCAGTTCTTC.